This passage covers 9 T cell receptor beta chains from one sample sequenced in a study of cytomegalovirus exposure and HLA in healthy donors. Amplification used 60 Vbeta primers and 13 Jbeta primers. The data were produced by immunoSEQ multiplex PCR, yet TCRdb's version contains in-frame clones alone and is incomplete. The sample shows 100,000 or so clones, over 65% of them seen only once. The sequenced sample was PBMCs. The receptors come from a female donor in good health and CMV-seropositive.

This clone was detected only a few times. This chain links TRBV4-2 with TRBJ2-3; TRBD2 agrees at 11 bases. CDR3 length: 17 residues. The junction had 7 bases not matched to a gene; V was cut back by 4 bases and J by 1 base. Looked up from germline, CDR1 is LGHNA and CDR2 is YNFKEQ. Here the CDR3 DNA reads TGTGCCAGCAGCCCTCGAACGACTAGCGGGGGCACAGATACGCAGTATTTT. Its protein product is CASSPRTTSGGTDTQYF.

This chain uses TRBV6-5 with TRBJ2-7, with 8 bases aligning to TRBD1. Germline V gives CDR1 MNHEY, CDR2 SVGAGI. This CDR3 is built from 15 residues. V shed 0 bases, J shed 9 bases, and the junction held 10 bases outside the gene matches. CDR3 DNA: TGTGCCAGCAGTTACTCCGGGACAGGCTCGAGGGGGCAGTACTTC. Translated: CASSYSGTGSRGQYF.

This clone has only a few counts. The chain couples TRBV27 to TRBJ1-1; 9 nucleotides match TRBD1. CDR1 is MNHEY, CDR2 SMNVEV, per germline (reference sequence). Trimming cost V 5 bases and J 7 bases; bases outside gene matches: 11. The CDR3 spans 15 residues. The CDR3 DNA follows: TGTGCCAGCAGTCTCGGGGACAGGGTAAGGAATGAAGCTTTCTTT. This encodes CASSLGDRVRNEAFF.

The chain uses TRBV28 and TRBJ2-5; 11 nucleotides line up with TRBD2. Trimming at V came to 5 bases and at J to 5 bases, leaving 10 bases not matched to a gene. From germline, CDR1 is MDHEN and CDR2 SYDVKM. The CDR3 length is 16 residues. This CDR3 is CASSPVAGGSRETQYF. For the CDR3, the DNA is TGTGCCAGCAGTCCCGTAGCGGGAGGGAGTCGGGAGACCCAGTACTTC.

The rearrangement uses TRBV11-2 and TRBJ1-5; no firm D call. Germline V gives CDR1 SGHAT, CDR2 FQNNGV. V was trimmed by 2 bases and J by 3 bases, leaving 14 bases between them. The CDR3 extends over 16 amino acids. CDR3 in amino acids: CASSLFNRPNNQPQHF. CDR3 nucleotide sequence: TGTGCCAGCAGCTTATTCAATCGTCCTAACAATCAGCCCCAGCATTTT.

The chain employs TRBV30 and TRBJ2-3; 16 bases match TRBD2. The V segment lost 2 bases and the J segment 2 bases; nucleotides outside the gene matches: 7. Germline-derived CDR1 and CDR2 are GTSNPN and SVGIG (reference sequence). This CDR3 is 18 amino acids long. The DNA for the CDR3 is TGTGCCTGGAGTCCGGGACTAGCGGGGGGGATAAACACAGATACGCAGTATTTT. Translating gives CAWSPGLAGGINTDTQYF.

The V gene is TRBV6-6, the J gene TRBJ1-2, with unresolved D. Germline V gene sequence: CDR1 MNHNY, CDR2 SVGAGI (reference sequence). This CDR3 region has 14 residues. Deletions cut 5 bases from V and 7 bases from J, with 17 bases between. In DNA form, the CDR3 reads TGTGCCAGCAGTCTCCTTGGCGAGGGAGGTGGCTACACCTTC. It specifies CASSLLGEGGGYTF.

The chain is built from TRBV19 and TRBJ1-2, with 8 bases identical to TRBD1. CDR3 length equals 15 residues. After removal of 6 bases from V and 2 bases from J, the junction contained 8 bases not matched to a gene. Looked up from germline, CDR1 is LNHDA and CDR2 is SQIVND (reference sequence). The CDR3 sequence: CASRTTGGRNYGYTF. Here the CDR3 DNA reads TGTGCCAGTAGGACCACAGGGGGGCGAAACTATGGCTACACCTTC. The entire variable domain, with the rest obtained from reference TRBV19 and TRBJ1-2, is as follows: DGGITQSPKYLFRKEGQNVTLSCEQNLNHDAMYWYRQDPGQGLRLIYYSQIVNDFQKGDIAEGYSVSREKKESFPLTVTSAQKNPTAFYLCASRTTGGRNYGYTFGSGTRLTVV.

CDR3 sequence reads: CAISEEGDTQYF. The CDR3 DNA follows: TGTGCCATCAGCGAAGAGGGAGATACGCAGTATTTT. The V call is TRBV10-3, the J call TRBJ2-3; D may be TRBD2 (5 bases). CDR1 and CDR2 from the germline V gene are ENHRY and SYGVKD. There are 12 residues in the CDR3. V was cut by 6 bases and J by 5 bases, with 9 bases left in between.